This is a list of T cell receptor beta chains from one sample in a study of shared T cell receptors in the human thymus. Some clones are missing from TCRdb's copy, which holds only in-frame ones; the method was immunoSEQ multiplex PCR. This sample has about 660,000 clones, with 88% found just once. These data were also reused for a study on human thymus T cells.

Material: thymocytes. The receptors come from a boy younger than two with a congenital heart defect. Both conserved end residues are part of each CDR3. The D gene is left open where the match is weak. Where a row states a size, it is once, few, many or the class of an expanded clone; other rows omit it.

j_call	clone_size	d_call	v_call	cdr3_aa	cdr3_nt
TRBJ2-7	-	TRBD2	TRBV7-9	CASSNEGLAGHSYEQYF	TGTGCCAGCAGCAATGAGGGACTAGCGGGGCACTCCTACGAGCAGTACTTC
TRBJ1-1	-	-	TRBV6-6	CASSYPQGILTEAFF	TGTGCCAGCAGTTATCCTCAGGGGATTTTGACTGAAGCTTTCTTT
TRBJ1-2	-	TRBD1	TRBV6-1	CASSGTTGDDYGYTF	TGTGCCAGCAGTGGTACGACAGGGGACGACTATGGCTACACCTTC
TRBJ1-2	-	TRBD1	TRBV7-6	CASSLVATGGRNYGYTF	TGTGCCAGCAGCTTAGTTGCAACAGGGGGCAGGAACTATGGCTACACCTTC
TRBJ2-7	-	-	TRBV12-2	CASRLVAGPDAEQYF	TGTGCAAGTCGCTTGGTAGCGGGTCCCGACGCCGAGCAGTACTTC
TRBJ1-1	-	-	TRBV4-1	CASSAGSTTYTEAFF	TGCGCCAGCAGCGCTGGGTCGACAACCTACACTGAAGCTTTCTTT
TRBJ2-1	once	TRBD1	TRBV7-2	CASSRDRGSYNEQFF	TGTGCCAGCAGCCGCGACAGGGGTTCCTACAATGAGCAGTTCTTC
TRBJ2-1	-	TRBD2	TRBV27	CASSPGGYNEQFF	TGTGCCAGCAGTCCGGGAGGCTACAATGAGCAGTTCTTC
TRBJ2-1	-	-	TRBV29-1	CSVEPPTTSHSYNEQFF	TGCAGCGTTGAACCTCCTACAACTAGCCACTCCTACAATGAGCAGTTCTTC
TRBJ1-2	few	-	TRBV18	CASSPFGGDDYGYTF	TGTGCCAGCTCACCATTCGGAGGGGATGACTATGGCTACACCTTC
TRBJ1-1	once	TRBD1	TRBV2	CASSGGGQENTEAFF	TGTGCCAGCAGTGGAGGAGGACAGGAGAACACTGAAGCTTTCTTT
TRBJ2-1	once	TRBD1	TRBV28	CASSLRTGNFYNEQFF	TGTGCCAGCAGTTTACGGACAGGGAACTTCTACAATGAGCAGTTCTTC
TRBJ2-1	-	TRBD2	TRBV11-1	CASSPQGGAGGPNNEQFF	TGTGCCAGCAGCCCCCAAGGGGGGGCGGGAGGGCCAAACAATGAGCAGTTCTTC
TRBJ1-1	-	-	TRBV25-1	CASRSGQLNTEAFF	TGTGCCAGCAGGTCCGGACAGCTAAACACTGAAGCTTTCTTT
TRBJ1-1	-	TRBD1	TRBV27	CASSLYWRTGGTEAFF	TGTGCCAGCAGTTTATATTGGAGGACAGGAGGCACTGAAGCTTTCTTT
TRBJ2-5	-	TRBD2	TRBV4-3	CASSQDVAGGGQETQYF	TGCGCCAGCAGCCAAGACGTAGCGGGAGGGGGGCAAGAGACCCAGTACTTC
TRBJ2-3	-	TRBD2	TRBV5-5	CASSLETSGRFTDTQYF	TGTGCCAGCAGCTTGGAAACTAGCGGGAGGTTCACAGATACGCAGTATTTT
TRBJ1-1	-	-	TRBV6-6	CASSSDYTEAFF	TGTGCCAGCAGTTCGGACTACACTGAAGCTTTCTTT
TRBJ2-7	-	TRBD2	TRBV4-2	CASSQDPPGGGGSYEQYF	TGTGCCAGCAGCCAAGACCCCCCTGGGGGAGGCGGGAGTTACGAGCAGTACTTC
TRBJ1-1	-	TRBD1	TRBV15	CATSRTGAEAFF	TGTGCCACCAGCAGGACAGGGGCGGAAGCTTTCTTT
TRBJ2-6	-	-	TRBV30	CAWSVYGTSGANVLTF	TGTGCCTGGAGTGTGTATGGGACATCTGGGGCCAACGTCCTGACTTTC
TRBJ2-1	-	-	TRBV6-6	CASTGRSEQFF	TGTGCCAGCACCGGGAGAAGTGAGCAGTTCTTC
TRBJ2-6	-	TRBD1	TRBV30	CAWVARQGNSGANVLTF	TGTGCCTGGGTAGCCAGACAGGGAAACTCTGGGGCCAACGTCCTGACTTTC
TRBJ1-4	-	-	TRBV4-1	CASSQDQGEKLFF	TGCGCCAGCAGCCAAGATCAGGGTGAAAAACTGTTTTTT
TRBJ2-7	-	TRBD1	TRBV11-3	CASSQPGQGPGVEQYF	TGTGCCAGCAGCCAGCCAGGACAGGGCCCAGGGGTCGAGCAGTACTTC
TRBJ1-5	-	-	TRBV12-5	CASGALGHGSNQPQHF	TGTGCTAGTGGCGCACTCGGACATGGTAGCAATCAGCCCCAGCATTTT
TRBJ2-7	-	TRBD2	TRBV4-1	CASSRLPLTSGTPYEQYF	TGCGCCAGCAGCCGGCTCCCCCTGACTAGCGGGACTCCATACGAGCAGTACTTC
TRBJ2-1	-	TRBD1	TRBV6-1	CASSEGKGADNEQFF	TGTGCCAGCAGTGAAGGAAAGGGGGCAGACAATGAGCAGTTCTTC
TRBJ2-7	-	-	TRBV15	CATSTFRVSYEQYF	TGTGCCACCAGCACTTTCAGGGTGAGCTACGAGCAGTACTTC
TRBJ1-3	-	TRBD1	TRBV25-1	CASSESGTGGPSGNTIYF	TGTGCCAGCAGTGAATCTGGGACAGGCGGGCCGTCTGGAAACACCATATATTTT
TRBJ2-7	-	TRBD2	TRBV15	CATSRVSGRAVREQYF	TGTGCCACCAGCAGAGTCAGCGGGAGGGCCGTGAGGGAGCAGTACTTC
TRBJ2-5	-	-	TRBV25-1	CASSEWGKYQETQYF	TGTGCCAGCAGTGAATGGGGCAAGTACCAAGAGACCCAGTACTTC
TRBJ2-3	-	-	TRBV28	CASSNPGRGWRSHTDTQYF	TGTGCCAGCAGTAACCCCGGCAGGGGCTGGCGGAGTCACACAGATACGCAGTATTTT